This note documents a single TCR beta chain sequence. Data came from immunoSEQ multiplex PCR; TCRdb stores just in-frame clones and leaves some out. The sample lists 70,000 to 85,000 clones, roughly 93% occurring once. The data are from a study of T cells after somatic rescue of genetic block. CDR1 is SGHDT and CDR2 is YYEEEE in the germline V gene. V lost 4 bases, J lost 4 bases, and 12 bases lay in between. The CDR3 is 13 amino acids. This clonotype was obtained from a man between 25 and 39 years old. The specimen was peripheral blood mononuclear cells (PBMCs). The rearrangement uses TRBV5-6 and TRBJ2-7; perhaps D is TRBD1 or TRBD2 (5 bases each). The chain's CDR3 is CASSEGPKYEQYF. The CDR3 DNA reads as TGTGCCAGCAGCGAGGGACCTAAGTACGAGCAGTACTTC.